The present entry profiles one T cell receptor (beta chain) with its context. Its antigen is as yet unknown. The data stem from a study of identifying expanded T cells in peripheral blood. This CDR3 is 14 amino acids long. CDR1 is SNHLY, CDR2 FYNNEI, per germline. V was pared by 8 bases and J by 2 bases, with 13 bases between. General study findings and limits: Variance in clone template counts between approximately two-week samples significantly increased with total template count across all healthy donors. Approximately 1.1 clones differed between technical replicates, versus around 15 and 18 over time.

Assay used: immunoSEQ multiplex PCR; TCRdb lists only in-frame clones, some missing. This sample yields 100,000 or so clones, of which around 88% are seen a single time; less than 15% belongs to the top ten. Healthy donors had no documented immune events, such as infections, while sampled. This sequence joins TRBV2 and TRBJ1-5, with D maybe TRBD1 (6 bases). This TCR was recovered from a person between 18 and 75 years old in good health. The sequenced material came from blood. The CDR3 spells CASWGGQGNQPQHF. In DNA, the CDR3 is TGTGCCAGCTGGGGGGGACAAGGCAATCAGCCCCAGCATTTT. The complete variable domain, with remaining parts taken from reference TRBV2 and TRBJ1-5, reads EPEVTQTPSHQVTQMGQEVILRCVPISNHLYFYWYRQILGQKVEFLVSFYNNEISEKSEIFDDQFSVERPDGSNFTLKIRSTKLEDSAMYFCASWGGQGNQPQHFGDGTRLSIL.